This TCR beta chain emerged from a study of early T cells in non-severe SARS-CoV-2 infection. CDR3 length: 18 residues. The trim removed 2 bases at V and 3 bases at J, leaving 8 bases unmatched. Via MiXCR, TCRdb re-called the 5' RACE reads, giving one row per CDR3 protein. This repertoire shows 30,000 to 35,000 distinct CDR3 sequences, over 6.5% found once; its top ten account for 2.5% to 3%. This clonotype was seen many times. The chain carries TRBV12-3 or TRBV12-4 and TRBJ2-1; 12 bases map to TRBD2. Sequenced material: whole blood. The sequence came from an adult who was a healthcare worker with PCR-confirmed SARS-CoV-2 infection or an uninfected control (not recorded which). This chain's CDR3 is CASSLRLAGGPGYNEQFF. Here the CDR3 DNA reads TGTGCCAGCAGTTTAAGGCTAGCGGGAGGGCCTGGCTACAATGAGCAGTTCTTC.